A single sample gave rise to the 13 T cell receptor beta chains below, sequenced in a study of shared clonotypes between healthy human individuals. Here immunoSEQ multiplex PCR was the method, and the copy in TCRdb shows in-frame clones only, minus some. The table includes about 1 million clones, under 80% detected once. Sequencing was performed on memory CD4+ T cells sorted from blood. Subset indicated: CD45RA-negative fraction. Receptor source: a man younger than 35 in good health.

This chain joins TRBV7-5 and TRBJ2-1. TRBV7-5 is tagged as a pseudogene. The CDR3 loop spans 19 amino acids. The CDR3 DNA reads as TGTGCCAGAAGCTTTGCGCAAACCATAGACGGCCTTAGGGTTAATGAGCAGTTCTTC. Encoded protein: CARSFAQTIDGLRVNEQFF.

This sequence joins TRBV7-2 and TRBJ1-1; D possibly corresponds to TRBD1 (5 bases). V lost 5 bases to trimming and J lost 7 bases, with 20 bases between them. The germline V gene encodes CDR1 SGHTA and CDR2 FQGNSA. There are 15 residues in the CDR3. CDR3 sequence (DNA): TGTGCCAGCAGCCCACAGGCGGGTGCGGCCTTTGAAGCTTTCTTT. It yields the protein CASSPQAGAAFEAFF.

About this clone: Other DNA sequences in the sample encode the same CDR3. The chain combines TRBV18 with TRBJ2-2, with D perhaps TRBD1 or TRBD2 (5 bases each). The CDR3 totals 15 residues. Trimming shortened V by 0 bases and J by 3 bases, and 8 bases separated the two germline ends. The germline CDR1 and CDR2 sequences are KGHSH and LQKENI. CDR3 DNA sequence: TGTGCCAGCTCACCACCGGGACGGGACACCGGGGAGCTGTTTTTT. It translates to CASSPPGRDTGELFF. The full variable domain, in which reference TRBV18 and TRBJ2-2 provide the parts outside the CDR3, is NAGVMQNPRHLVRRRGQEARLRCSPMKGHSHVYWYRQLPEEGLKFMVYLQKENIIDESGMPKERFSAEFPKEGPSILRIQQVVRGDSAAYFCASSPPGRDTGELFFGEGSRLTVL.

The rearrangement joins TRBV6-5 to TRBJ2-7; 9 bases fit TRBD2. With 7 bases clipped from V and 3 bases from J, the junction kept 4 bases outside the gene matches. The CDR3 totals 13 residues. CDR1 is MNHEY and CDR2 is SVGAGI in the germline V gene. CDR3 residues: CASNPAGGYEQYF. CDR3 DNA: TGTGCCAGCAATCCAGCGGGAGGCTACGAGCAGTACTTC.

The gene calls are TRBV21-1 and TRBJ2-7; the D call in the table, TRBD1, was not verified against the DNA. TRBV21-1 is a recognized pseudogene. This CDR3 contains 16 residues. As DNA, the CDR3 is TGTGCCAGCAGCAAAGACTCCGCAGGTGGGCCCTACGAGCAGTACTTC. It specifies CASSKDSAGGPYEQYF.

The chain employs TRBV30 and TRBJ1-4; weak D call: TRBD1 (6 bases). Germline lookup yields CDR1 GTSNPN and CDR2 SVGIG (reference sequence). There are 14 residues in the CDR3. Trimming removed 5 bases at V and 5 bases at J, with 15 bases between. The CDR3 DNA reads as TGTGCCTGGTTCAGGGGAGGGGCCAATGAAAAACTGTTTTTT. Its translation: CAWFRGGANEKLFF.

This chain joins TRBV19 and TRBJ2-7; 10 nucleotides line up with TRBD1. Germline lookup yields CDR1 LNHDA and CDR2 SQIVND (reference sequence). The V gene end was trimmed by 6 bases and the J gene end by 5 bases; junction bases not matched to a gene: 1. This CDR3 has 12 residues. The chain's CDR3 is CASSDRGHEQYF. DNA of the CDR3: TGTGCCAGTAGCGACAGGGGGCACGAGCAGTACTTC.

This chain links TRBV28 with TRBJ2-5; 8 positions match TRBD1. The J call is uncertain, as TRBJ2-7 better fits the DNA end. Germline V CDR1 and CDR2: MDHEN, SYDVKM. The CDR3 has 14 residues. The chain's CDR3 is CASRDRTGYYEQYF. Here the CDR3 DNA reads TGTGCCAGCAGAGATAGGACAGGGTACTACGAGCAGTACTTC.

V is TRBV5-4 and J is TRBJ2-3, with a tentative D call TRBD2 (7 bases). Looked up from germline, CDR1 is SGHNT and CDR2 is YYREEE (reference sequence). The CDR3 is 15 amino acids. Trimming shortened V by 4 bases and J by 2 bases, and 14 bases separated the two germline ends. This chain's CDR3 is CASSPGGGPTDTQYF. The CDR3 DNA reads as TGTGCCAGCAGCCCGGGGGGCGGGCCCACAGATACGCAGTATTTT.

This rearrangement joins TRBV2 to TRBJ2-3; possibly TRBD2 for D (6 bases). The CDR3 is made up of 13 amino acids. CDR1 is SNHLY and CDR2 is FYNNEI in the germline V gene. The V end was cut by 4 bases, the J end by 5 bases, with 10 bases between. In DNA, the CDR3 is TGTGCCAGCAGTGGAGTCGGGGGAGATACGCAGTATTTT. This encodes CASSGVGGDTQYF.

The CDR3 DNA sequence: TGTGCCAGCACCGCTTCCGGCAATCAGCCCCAGCATTTT. Translating it yields CASTASGNQPQHF. The chain recombines TRBV7-2 with TRBJ1-5; D is unclear. Germline V gives CDR1 SGHTA, CDR2 FQGNSA. V was clipped by 7 bases and J by 2 bases, with 9 bases between them. The CDR3 contains 13 residues.

The chain employs TRBV18 and TRBJ2-7; tentatively, D is TRBD1 or TRBD2 (6 bases each). Deletions cut 5 bases from V and 3 bases from J, with 17 bases between. The CDR3 consists of 15 residues. Germline V CDR1 and CDR2: KGHSH, LQKENI. This chain's CDR3 is CASSALPEGGYEQYF. In nucleotides, the CDR3 is TGTGCCAGCTCAGCGCTACCGGAGGGGGGCTACGAGCAGTACTTC.

The CDR3 nucleotides read TGTGCCAGCAGCCTGGGGGCGCGGAAGATCGAGACCCAGTACTTC. Translation gives CASSLGARKIETQYF. The chain employs TRBV7-2 and TRBJ2-5; weak D call: TRBD1 (6 bases). V was shortened by 5 bases and J by 5 bases, with 18 bases between the two germline ends. Germline loops: CDR1 SGHTA, CDR2 FQGNSA. The CDR3 is 15 amino acids.